This TCR beta chain was identified during a study of blood T cell repertoires in COVID-19. Study-level information: Collection of acute and convalescent COVID-19 samples took place in the United States, Italy and Spain. The cDNA or gDNA used as material had been derived from T cells, B-cell-depleted T cells, or PBMCs.

CDR3 length: 17 amino acids. Germline lookup yields CDR1 SGDLS and CDR2 YYNGEE. V dropped 1 base and J dropped 6; count of bases not matched to a gene: 8. The assay was immunoSEQ multiplex PCR, and TCRdb's table has in-frame clones only and misses some. The sample has 250,000 to 350,000 clones; 75% to 90% are singletons. Sequences were obtained from peripheral blood. The chain has TRBV9 and TRBJ2-1; TRBD2 aligns across 12 bases. This receptor was taken from a woman aged 50 to 60 who had recovered from COVID-19. CDR3 residues: CASSVRASGRAVNEQFF. The CDR3 DNA follows: TGTGCCAGCAGCGTAAGGGCTAGCGGGAGGGCGGTCAATGAGCAGTTCTTC.